Below are 28 T cell receptor beta chains sequenced from a single sample in a study of CD8 T cells in Susac syndrome. Random hexamers primed reverse transcription of about 0.5 to 1 ug RNA. TCRdb reanalysed the immunoSEQ multiplex PCR reads using MiXCR and keeps one entry per CDR3 protein. The profile shows 110,000 to 150,000 distinct CDR3 sequences, approximately 95% of them singletons. Specimen: CD8+ T cells from PBMCs. All receptors come from a human donor in good health.

The CDR3 nucleotides read TGTGCCAGCAGCCCACCGCGGGCAAGCTCCTACAATGAGCAGTTCTTC. Residues: CASSPPRASSYNEQFF. The chain carries TRBV7-9 and TRBJ2-1; possible D gene TRBD2, 5 bases. Trimming removed 5 bases at V and 0 bases at J, with 14 bases between. This CDR3 spans 16 amino acids. CDR1 SEHNR and CDR2 FQNEAQ come from the germline V gene (reference sequence).

This clonotype was seen more than once but under ten times. V gene TRBV29-1 combines with J gene TRBJ2-7; the D is unclear. The CDR3 runs 12 residues. CDR1 is SQVTM and CDR2 is ANQGSEA in the germline V gene. Trimming pared 4 bases from V and 3 bases from J, leaving 10 bases between. In DNA, the CDR3 is TGCAGCGTTGTAACGAGTAACTACGAGCAGTACTTC. It translates to CSVVTSNYEQYF.

V and J are TRBV7-9 and TRBJ2-3, with 7 bases fitting TRBD2. Germline V lookup: CDR1 SEHNR, CDR2 FQNEAQ (reference sequence). CDR3 length equals 14 residues. The V segment lost 4 bases and the J segment 4 bases; nucleotides outside the gene matches: 5. For the CDR3, the DNA is TGTGCCAGCAGCTGGGGGGACTACGCAGATACGCAGTATTTT. Its protein product is CASSWGDYADTQYF.

The chain is built from TRBV29-1 and TRBJ2-7, with 11 bases lining up with TRBD2. Germline values: CDR1 SQVTM, CDR2 ANQGSEA. The J segment lost 4 bases and the V segment lost 7 bases, leaving 9 bases of the junction unmatched. This CDR3 spans 14 amino acids. The CDR3 loop is CSADVAGGPYEQYF. The CDR3 DNA reads TGCAGCGCGGATGTAGCGGGAGGGCCTTACGAGCAGTACTTC.

This rearrangement joins TRBV6-5 to TRBJ1-1; D is unresolved. The CDR3 has 12 residues. Germline CDR1 is MNHEY and CDR2 is SVGAGI. The CDR3 coding sequence is TGTGCTACGGGGTTCATGGGTACTGAAGCTTTCTTT. As protein: CATGFMGTEAFF.

The chain recombines TRBV4-2 with TRBJ2-1, with TRBD2 matching over 10 bases. The CDR3 length is 15 residues. The germline V gene encodes CDR1 LGHNA and CDR2 YNFKEQ. Unmatched junction bases numbered 3, after V lost 1 base and J lost 6 bases. CDR3 sequence: CASSQAAGGGNEQFF. As DNA, the CDR3 is TGTGCCAGCAGCCAAGCAGCGGGAGGGGGCAATGAGCAGTTCTTC.

J is TRBJ2-5 and V is TRBV7-6; D possibly matches TRBD1 or TRBD2 (5 bases each). Trimming left V 1 base short and J 5 bases short, with 11 bases between. CDR3 size: 14 residues. Germline V CDR1 and CDR2: SGHVS, FNYEAQ. The CDR3 coding sequence is TGTGCCAGCAGCTTAGAGTGGGGGAAGGAGACCCAGTACTTC. This sequence encodes CASSLEWGKETQYF.

V gene TRBV12-3 or TRBV12-4 combines with J gene TRBJ1-2; a possible D gene is TRBD1 (6 bases). The CDR3 consists of 12 residues. Trimming stripped 6 bases from V and 5 bases from J, with 10 bases between. CDR3 amino acids: CASRGTGYGYTF. Written as DNA, the CDR3 is TGTGCCAGCAGGGGCACAGGGTATGGCTACACCTTC.

The V call is TRBV7-6, the J call TRBJ2-1; TRBD1 matches at 7 bases. V shed 2 bases, J shed 5 bases, and the junction held 6 bases outside the gene matches. This CDR3 is built from 15 residues. CDR1 is SGHVS and CDR2 is FNYEAQ in the germline V gene. CDR3 in DNA: TGTGCCAGCAGCTTACTCCAAGGGGGCGACAATGAGCAGTTCTTC. The encoded protein is CASSLLQGGDNEQFF.

The chain carries TRBV3-1 and TRBJ2-3; 8 nucleotides align to TRBD1. CDR1 and CDR2 from the germline V gene are LGHDT and YNNKEL (reference sequence). The CDR3 loop spans 16 amino acids. With V trimmed by 2 bases and J by 3 bases, 7 bases remained unmatched. Here the CDR3 reads CASSQQGAYPTDTQYF. The CDR3 DNA reads as TGTGCCAGCAGCCAACAGGGGGCCTACCCGACAGATACGCAGTATTTT.

This rearrangement joins TRBV5-6 to TRBJ2-7; D unresolved. Trimming left V 4 bases short and J 7 bases short, with 18 bases between. Germline V gene lookup returns CDR1 SGHDT and CDR2 YYEEEE. The CDR3 loop spans 14 amino acids. CDR3 bases: TGTGCCAGCAGCCGCCAGACGGATCCCTGGGAGCAGTACTTC. Protein sequence: CASSRQTDPWEQYF. The full variable domain, with the rest looked up from reference TRBV5-6 and TRBJ2-7, is DAGVTQSPTHLIKTRGQQVTLRCSPKSGHDTVSWYQQALGQGPQFIFQYYEEEERQRGNFPDRFSGHQFPNYSSELNVNALLLGDSALYLCASSRQTDPWEQYFGPGTRLTVT.

In its sample, this clonotype was seen once. The rearrangement joins TRBV27 to TRBJ1-1, with D unresolved. There are 13 residues in the CDR3. V lost 8 bases and J 6 bases, leaving 16 bases between the germline ends. Germline V gene sequence: CDR1 MNHEY, CDR2 SMNVEV (reference sequence). The CDR3 DNA sequence: TGTGCCAGCGCCAGCAGTGGATCCGCTGAAGCTTTCTTT. This codes for CASASSGSAEAFF.

The DNA of the CDR3 is TGCGCCAGCAGCCTCCGGGACAGCGCCTACGAGCAGTACTTC. It codes for CASSLRDSAYEQYF. The rearrangement links TRBV4-3 to TRBJ2-7, with TRBD1 identical over 7 bases. The germline V gene has CDR1 LGHNA and CDR2 YSLEER. Trimming at V came to 4 bases and at J to 2 bases, leaving 5 bases not matched to a gene. There are 14 residues in the CDR3.

The chain uses TRBV29-1 and TRBJ1-1, with D tentatively TRBD1 (5 bases). The length of the CDR3 is 12 residues. V lost 0 bases, J lost 5 bases, and 7 bases lay in between. Germline V CDR1 and CDR2: SQVTM, ANQGSEA. The CDR3 sequence: CSVEEGRTEAFF. The CDR3 bases are TGCAGCGTTGAAGAGGGGCGAACTGAAGCTTTCTTT. Together with reference TRBV29-1 and TRBJ1-1, the CDR3 gives the full variable domain: SAVISQKPSRDICQRGTSLTIQCQVDSQVTMMFWYRQQPGQSLTLIATANQGSEATYESGFVIDKFPISRPNLTFSTLTVSNMSPEDSSIYLCSVEEGRTEAFFGQGTRLTVV.

The chain has TRBV4-2 and TRBJ2-7; maybe TRBD2 (6 bases). The germline CDR1 and CDR2 sequences are LGHNA and YNFKEQ. V lost 0 bases and J 3 bases, leaving 15 bases between the germline ends. The CDR3 has 16 amino acids. The CDR3 is CASSQDGGADLYEQYF. The CDR3 DNA reads as TGTGCCAGCAGCCAAGACGGAGGGGCAGACCTCTACGAGCAGTACTTC.

The chain joins TRBV4-3 to TRBJ1-1, with D possibly matching TRBD1 (6 bases). This CDR3 is 17 amino acids long. Trimming took 1 base from V and 1 from J, leaving 16 bases between them. Germline V gives CDR1 LGHNA, CDR2 YSLEER. Here the CDR3 reads CASSQVSLGTSNTEAFF. CDR3 coding DNA: TGCGCCAGCAGCCAAGTAAGTCTTGGGACATCGAACACTGAAGCTTTCTTT.

This rearrangement joins TRBV12-3 or TRBV12-4 to TRBJ1-3; possible D gene TRBD1, 5 bases. Trimming shortened V by 5 bases and J by 2 bases, and 16 bases separated the two germline ends. This CDR3 is built from 16 residues. CDR3 residues: CASSPLVAGTGNTIYF. CDR3 in DNA: TGTGCCAGCAGTCCCTTAGTTGCAGGGACTGGAAACACCATATATTTT.

This clonotype was seen only once. The V and J genes are TRBV5-4 and TRBJ2-1; tentatively, D is TRBD1 (6 bases). CDR3 size: 14 residues. The germline V gene has CDR1 SGHNT and CDR2 YYREEE (reference sequence). Trimming pared 10 bases from V and 3 bases from J, leaving 17 bases between. The CDR3 region is CAVQLDRGYNEQFF. As DNA, the CDR3 is TGTGCCGTACAACTGGACAGAGGCTACAATGAGCAGTTCTTC.

The CDR3 DNA is TGCAGCGTCGATGGACAGTTCAACGCTGAAGCTTTCTTT. Translating gives CSVDGQFNAEAFF. The chain combines TRBV29-1 with TRBJ1-1; possible D gene TRBD1, 6 bases. This CDR3 is built from 13 residues. CDR1 is SQVTM and CDR2 is ANQGSEA in the germline V gene. Trimming removed 6 bases at V and 6 bases at J, with 17 bases between.

The V and J genes are TRBV12-3 or TRBV12-4 and TRBJ2-1; D is undetermined. The CDR3 has 12 residues. Trimming removed 8 bases at V and 5 bases at J, with 10 bases between. CDR3 in DNA: TGTGCCAGCGGCCCCTTCAACAATGAGCAGTTCTTC. Amino acids: CASGPFNNEQFF.

A single count supports this clonotype. The chain uses TRBV9 and TRBJ1-1; D gene ambiguous. The ends were cut back, 0 bases at V and 7 bases at J, with 10 bases in the middle. The CDR3 is 13 amino acids. Germline V gene lookup returns CDR1 SGDLS and CDR2 YYNGEE. CDR3 sequence: CASSVGGFGEAFF. CDR3 DNA sequence: TGTGCCAGCAGCGTAGGGGGTTTTGGTGAAGCTTTCTTT.

This rearrangement joins TRBV20-1 to TRBJ2-1, with D possibly matching TRBD1 (6 bases). This CDR3 has 15 residues. From germline, CDR1 is DFQATT and CDR2 SNEGSKA (reference sequence). V gave up 5 bases and J gave up 6 bases, with 20 bases separating them. The CDR3 region is CSADTGNRVGNEQFF. CDR3 nucleotide sequence: TGCAGTGCTGACACAGGGAATCGGGTCGGCAATGAGCAGTTCTTC.

This sequence joins TRBV13 and TRBJ2-7; 10 bases are shared with TRBD1. Germline V lookup: CDR1 PRHDT, CDR2 FYEKMQ (reference sequence). V gave up 5 bases and J gave up 5 bases; unmatched junction bases: 6. The CDR3 has 14 amino acids. The CDR3 bases are TGTGCCAGCAGCATTCGACAGGGGGCTAACGAGCAGTACTTC. Translated: CASSIRQGANEQYF.

The rearrangement joins TRBV20-1 to TRBJ2-5; a weak D match, TRBD1 (5 bases). CDR3 size: 13 residues. The V gene lost 0 bases and the J gene lost 7 bases, with 12 bases spanning the gap. Per the germline V gene, CDR1 is DFQATT and CDR2 is SNEGSKA (reference sequence). The CDR3 sequence: CSARDRQILTQYF. CDR3 in DNA: TGCAGTGCTAGAGATCGACAGATCTTGACCCAGTACTTC.

The rearrangement uses TRBV13 and TRBJ2-7, with 10 bases fitting TRBD2. Germline CDR1 and CDR2: PRHDT and FYEKMQ (reference sequence). Trimming removed 4 bases from V and 3 bases from J; junction bases left unmatched: 3. The length of the CDR3 is 14 residues. CDR3 coding DNA: TGTGCCAGCAGCTCGGGACTAGCGTACTACGAGCAGTACTTC. Translation: CASSSGLAYYEQYF.

The chain carries TRBV15 and TRBJ2-1; a possible D gene is TRBD1 (7 bases). The CDR3 runs 15 residues. Germline V lookup: CDR1 LNHNV, CDR2 YYDKDF (reference sequence). The ends were cut back, 1 base at V and 8 bases at J, with 15 bases in the middle. The CDR3 DNA sequence: TGTGCCACCAGCAGAGGGGACACAGGGGAGGATGAGCAGTTCTTC. This gives the protein CATSRGDTGEDEQFF.

The chain recombines TRBV4-1 with TRBJ2-7; no definite D call. V was trimmed by 0 bases and J by 2 bases, leaving 11 bases between them. The CDR3 is 15 residues long. Germline loops: CDR1 MGHRA, CDR2 YSYEKL. Here the CDR3 DNA reads TGCGCCAGCAGCCAAGAATCGGACGGAACCTACGAGCAGTACTTC. As protein: CASSQESDGTYEQYF.

The rearrangement links TRBV25-1 to TRBJ2-1, with a possible D match to TRBD2 (5 bases). Germline lookup yields CDR1 MGHDK and CDR2 SYGVNS. The germline V and J ends were trimmed by 2 bases and 8 bases, with 7 bases remaining between them. CDR3 length equals 12 residues. The CDR3 sequence is CASSEARDEQFF. Written as DNA, the CDR3 is TGTGCCAGCAGTGAAGCGAGGGATGAGCAGTTCTTC.